Listed below are T cell receptor beta chains from one sample, sequenced in a study of CD8+CD57+ T cells in acquired aplastic anemia. MiXCR, applied by TCRdb to the reads, yields one record per CDR3 protein. The table shows about 190,000 distinct CDR3 sequences, with approximately 50% occurring only once. Source material: sorted CD4+, CD8+, or CD8+CD57+ T cells (not recorded which) from PBMCs. The receptor set was obtained from a human donor in good health, serving as a control. The CDR3 runs from the conserved cysteine through the conserved F or W. Each record gives: J gene, clone size, D gene, V gene, CDR3 DNA, CDR3 protein. The D gene is left open where the match is weak. Size values are once, few and many counts, or a class for expanded clones, and some rows have none.

TRBJ2-7 | - | - | TRBV20-1 | TGCAGTGCTAGGGACCGGGCGGGCGGTGTCTACGAGCATTACTTC | CSARDRAGGVYEHYF
TRBJ2-5 | - | - | TRBV2 | TGTGCCAGCACCCTAGGACAGCTCGGGGAGCCCCAGTACTTC | CASTLGQLGEPQYF
TRBJ1-2 | - | TRBD1 | TRBV9 | TGTGCCAGCGGACAGGGTTTAACTAACTATGGCTACACCTTC | CASGQGLTNYGYTF
TRBJ2-1 | many | TRBD1 | TRBV20-1 | TGCAGTGCTACCTACCACAGGGGCGGCTGGTACGACGGTGAGCAGTTCTTC | CSATYHRGGWYDGEQFF
TRBJ2-1 | - | - | TRBV9 | TGTGCCAGCAGCGTAGGGGACCCGAGGGTCGATGAGCAGTTCTTC | CASSVGDPRVDEQFF
TRBJ1-4 | many | - | TRBV4-1 | TGCGCCAGCAGCCAAGAGAGTTATACTTTCGGTGGGAATGAAAAACTGTTTTTT | CASSQESYTFGGNEKLFF
TRBJ1-6 | - | - | TRBV12-3/TRBV12-4 | TGTGCCAGCAGCGCCGTCATAAATTCACCCCTCCACTTT | CASSAVINSPLHF
TRBJ2-5 | - | TRBD2 | TRBV7-2 | TGTGCCAGCAGCCAAGTTCTAACTCCTGTAGCGGGGGGGCGGGAGACCCAGTACTTC | CASSQVLTPVAGGRETQYF
TRBJ1-6 | once | TRBD1 | TRBV6-5 | TGTGCCAGCAAAACCTCGGGACAGAAAGGTTCACCCCTCCACTTT | CASKTSGQKGSPLHF
TRBJ2-3 | - | - | TRBV20-1 | TGCAGTGCTAGAGATTACAGTCCGGCCTCGAGCACAGATACGCAGTATTTT | CSARDYSPASSTDTQYF
TRBJ2-1 | - | TRBD2 | TRBV7-2 | TGTGCCAGCAGCCAGGCTAGCGGGGGGGGTTACAATGAGCAGTTCTTC | CASSQASGGGYNEQFF
TRBJ1-2 | many | - | TRBV10-3 | TGTGCCACCTACGACCGGGACACCCAAGGTGGCTATGGCTACACCTTC | CATYDRDTQGGYGYTF
TRBJ2-5 | - | TRBD1 | TRBV20-1 | TGCAGTGCTAGAGGGACAGGGTTTGAGACCCAGTACTTC | CSARGTGFETQYF
TRBJ2-7 | many | - | TRBV7-2 | TGTGCCAGCAGCTTAAACTCGGCAGGTACATACGAGCAGTACTTC | CASSLNSAGTYEQYF
TRBJ2-1 | - | - | TRBV20-1 | - | CSARVGGGANNEQLF